This record concerns one T cell receptor (beta chain) sequence. This specimen belongs to a study of T cells in Graves' hyperthyroidism and ophthalmopathy. Researchers amplified the TCR beta CDR3 regions from RNA transcripts. An initial round of RT-PCR targeting the TCR CDR3 relied on the HTBI primer set. Using its own MiXCR run on the multiplex PCR reads, TCRdb lists one record per CDR3 protein. The table records over 700,000 distinct CDR3 sequences, roughly a sixth of them present only once. Blood was drawn at first hyperthyroidism diagnosis, before any ophthalmopathy symptoms. Germline assignment: CDR1 SQVTM and CDR2 ANQGSEA. The junction had 3 bases not matched to a gene; V was cut back by 3 bases and J by 2 bases. The CDR3 extends over 13 amino acids.

The receptor was derived from a woman aged 45-59 years with Graves' hyperthyroidism that later progressed to Graves' ophthalmopathy. The sample was blood. This chain links TRBV29-1 with TRBJ2-5; 7 nucleotides match TRBD1. CDR3 coding DNA: TGCAGCGTTGATTCCAGGGGGCAAGAGACCCAGTACTTC. It yields the protein CSVDSRGQETQYF.